This TCR beta chain was captured by sequencing in a study of OX40 agonist ivuxolimab in advanced cancers. Libraries were prepared by immunoSEQ multiplex PCR; TCRdb keeps only in-frame clonotypes and omits some of them. The sample includes tens of thousands of clones, around 88% of them seen just once. Sequencing was performed on CD4+ or CD8+ T cells sorted from blood, taken in a trial of the OX40 agonist ivuxolimab. The origin of this receptor is an adult with an advanced solid tumor such as melanoma, head and neck, liver or kidney cancer.

CDR3 protein: CASSPPSGATDTQYF. The CDR3 DNA is TGTGCCAGCAGTCCCCCTAGCGGAGCCACAGATACGCAGTATTTT. The rearrangement links TRBV28 to TRBJ2-3, with 7 nucleotides matching TRBD2. The V and J ends lost 5 bases and 2 bases, in that order; junction bases with no gene match: 7. The CDR3 sequence is 15 residues long. The germline V gene encodes CDR1 MDHEN and CDR2 SYDVKM.